Listed below are T cell receptor beta chains from one sample, sequenced in a study of blood T cell repertoires in COVID-19. Data came from immunoSEQ multiplex PCR; TCRdb stores just in-frame clones and leaves some out. The table includes about 180,000 clones, 86% detected once. Input material: peripheral blood. The receptor set was obtained from a woman aged 25 to 39 with active or convalescent COVID-19. CDR3s include the opening cysteine and the closing phenylalanine or tryptophan. Fields, in order: D gene, V gene, clone size, J gene, CDR3 protein, CDR3 DNA. A D gene is named only where the DNA matches it firmly. Where a row states a size, it is once, few, many or the class of an expanded clone; other rows omit it.

D: .; V: TRBV5-1; size: .; J: TRBJ2-1; CDR3: CASSLNFNNEQFF; DNA: TGCGCCAGCAGCTTAAACTTCAACAATGAGCAGTTCTTC
D: .; V: TRBV5-5; size: .; J: TRBJ2-7; CDR3: CASSHLRGNRAYEQYF; DNA: TGTGCCAGCAGCCACCTCCGGGGGAACCGGGCCTACGAGCAGTACTTC
D: TRBD2; V: TRBV5-4; size: .; J: TRBJ2-5; CDR3: CASSIGTSGMWETQYF; DNA: TGTGCCAGCAGCATCGGGACTAGCGGGATGTGGGAGACCCAGTACTTC
D: TRBD2; V: TRBV6-1; size: .; J: TRBJ2-7; CDR3: CASSWTSGPNEQYF; DNA: TGTGCCAGCAGTTGGACTAGCGGCCCCAACGAGCAGTACTTC
D: .; V: TRBV18; size: .; J: TRBJ2-7; CDR3: CASSLLASEQYF; DNA: TGTGCCAGCTCACTCCTAGCATCCGAGCAGTACTTC
D: TRBD2; V: TRBV28; size: .; J: TRBJ2-5; CDR3: CASVTSGSPGETQYF; DNA: TGTGCCAGCGTCACTAGCGGGAGCCCCGGGGAGACCCAGTACTTC
D: TRBD1; V: TRBV19; size: once; J: TRBJ1-1; CDR3: CASSTDRVNTEAFF; DNA: TGTGCCAGTAGTACGGACAGGGTGAACACTGAAGCTTTCTTT
D: TRBD1; V: TRBV28; size: .; J: TRBJ1-1; CDR3: CASSLTGGTSEAFF; DNA: TGTGCCAGCAGTTTGACAGGGGGAACGTCTGAAGCTTTCTTT
D: .; V: TRBV24-1; size: .; J: TRBJ2-5; CDR3: CATSDLGSGGVETQYF; DNA: TGTGCCACCAGTGATTTAGGAAGTGGAGGAGTAGAGACCCAGTACTTC
D: .; V: TRBV2; size: .; J: TRBJ2-7; CDR3: CASRKPPVLDGYEQYF; DNA: TGTGCCAGCAGAAAACCCCCGGTGCTAGACGGCTACGAGCAGTACTTC
D: TRBD2; V: TRBV3-1/TRBV3-2; size: .; J: TRBJ2-1; CDR3: CASSQDPAGSYNEQFF; DNA: TGTGCCAGCAGCCAAGACCCAGCGGGGTCGTACAATGAGCAGTTCTTC